This T cell receptor beta chain was sequenced for a study of identical twins. Study conclusions and caveats: Cord blood beta clonotypes that were abundant carried fewer insertions, and memory repertoires showed no such trend.

V gave up 7 bases and J gave up 0 bases, with 15 bases separating them. The CDR3 covers 16 residues. Germline CDR1 and CDR2: SNHLY and FYNNEI. A universal primer site was incorporated via template switching, and the cDNA contained unique molecular identifiers. One entry per CDR3 protein, called by TCRdb with MiXCR from the 5' RACE reads. The sample includes 1,800,000 or so distinct CDR3 sequences, about 31% of them seen just once. All donors comprised healthy Caucasians. Of note for this clonotype: Its specificity is not known.

This chain links TRBV2 with TRBJ1-4; D is unclear. What was sequenced was cord blood. The sequence was collected from a newborn girl in good health. CDR3 coding DNA: TGTGCCAGCACCCAAAGTGGGCCGGCAACTAATGAAAAACTGTTTTTT. Protein sequence: CASTQSGPATNEKLFF.